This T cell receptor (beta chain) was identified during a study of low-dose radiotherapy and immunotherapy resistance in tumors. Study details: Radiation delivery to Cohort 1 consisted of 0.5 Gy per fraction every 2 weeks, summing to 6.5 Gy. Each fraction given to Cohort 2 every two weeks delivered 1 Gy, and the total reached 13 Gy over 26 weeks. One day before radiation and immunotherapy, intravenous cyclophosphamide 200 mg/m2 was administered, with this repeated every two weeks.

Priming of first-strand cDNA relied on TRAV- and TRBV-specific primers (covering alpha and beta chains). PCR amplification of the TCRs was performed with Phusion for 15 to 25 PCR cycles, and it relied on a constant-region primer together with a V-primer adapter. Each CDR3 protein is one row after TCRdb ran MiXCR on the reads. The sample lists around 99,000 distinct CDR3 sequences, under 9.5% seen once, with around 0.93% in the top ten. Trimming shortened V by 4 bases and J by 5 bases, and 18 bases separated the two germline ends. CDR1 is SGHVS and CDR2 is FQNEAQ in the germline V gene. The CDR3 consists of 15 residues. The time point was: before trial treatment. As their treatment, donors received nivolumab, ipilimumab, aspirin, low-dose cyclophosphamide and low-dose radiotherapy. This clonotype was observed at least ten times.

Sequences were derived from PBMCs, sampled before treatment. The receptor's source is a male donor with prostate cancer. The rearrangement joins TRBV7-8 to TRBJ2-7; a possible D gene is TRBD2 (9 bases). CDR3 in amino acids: CASSSYLAGQDEQYF. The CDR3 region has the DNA TGTGCCAGCAGCTCCTATCTAGCGGGACAGGACGAGCAGTACTTC.